These 20 T cell receptor beta chains came from one sample sequenced in a study of somatic mutations in cytotoxic T cells in rheumatoid arthritis. TCRdb's copy holds only in-frame clones and misses some; the assay was immunoSEQ multiplex PCR. The profile shows about 2,200 clones, roughly 80% of them singletons. The sequenced material came from CD8+ T cells sorted from blood. The receptors were sampled from a man aged 65 to 85 with rheumatoid arthritis.

This rearrangement joins TRBV4-1 to TRBJ2-1, with 9 bases identical to TRBD2. Germline-derived CDR1 and CDR2 are MGHRA and YSYEKL. CDR3 length: 16 residues. The V segment lost 4 bases and the J segment 7 bases; nucleotides outside the gene matches: 11. The CDR3 bases are TGCGCCAGCAGCCTTAGGGGTAGCGGGGGATGGAATGAGCAGTTCTTC. Its protein is CASSLRGSGGWNEQFF.

Points on this clone: Within the sample, other DNA sequences also encode this same CDR3. The chain is built from TRBV27 and TRBJ1-6; 7 bases are shared with TRBD1. J gave up 13 bases and V 6 bases, and 21 bases lay outside the gene matches. The length of the CDR3 is 17 residues. Germline-derived CDR1 and CDR2 are MNHEY and SMNVEV (reference sequence). The CDR3 is CASSIEPIPTGYSPLHF. The DNA for the CDR3 is TGTGCCAGCAGCATCGAACCCATCCCGACAGGGTACTCCCCCCTCCACTTT.

The V call is TRBV28, the J call TRBJ2-1; TRBD2 matches at 16 bases. CDR3 length: 14 residues. Trimming removed 11 bases from V and 9 bases from J; junction bases left unmatched: 7. CDR1 and CDR2 (germline): MDHEN, SYDVKM. CDR3 nucleotide sequence: TGTGCCTTAGGCGGGACTAGCGGGAGGGGTGAGCAGTTCTTC. It specifies CALGGTSGRGEQFF.

The chain has TRBV5-6 and TRBJ2-7, with D maybe TRBD1 (5 bases). There are 12 residues in the CDR3. In germline, CDR1 is SGHDT, CDR2 YYEEEE. Trimming removed 2 bases at V and 7 bases at J, with 10 bases between. The CDR3 spells CASSFPGREQYF. CDR3 DNA sequence: TGTGCCAGCAGCTTTCCAGGGCGGGAGCAGTACTTC.

This clone was counted once. The CDR3 nucleotides read TGTGCCAGCAGTTTGAGGGGGACCTTTGACGAGCAGTACTTC. Protein: CASSLRGTFDEQYF. This chain links TRBV27 with TRBJ2-5, with D possibly being TRBD1 (6 bases). The J call is doubtful: the DNA matches TRBJ2-7 better. Germline lookup yields CDR1 MNHEY and CDR2 SMNVEV (reference sequence). The CDR3 is 14 amino acids.

The chain has TRBV5-1 and TRBJ2-7; 8 bases fit TRBD1. Germline V gene sequence: CDR1 SGHRS, CDR2 YFSETQ. Unmatched junction bases numbered 5, after V lost 0 bases and J lost 0 bases. This CDR3 spans 16 amino acids. In nucleotides, the CDR3 is TGCGCCAGCAGCTTGGGACAGGGGACAAACTCCTACGAGCAGTACTTC. Its translation: CASSLGQGTNSYEQYF.

The rearrangement uses TRBV28 and TRBJ2-2; tentatively, D is TRBD1 (5 bases). V was shortened by 1 base and J by 5 bases, with 11 bases between the two germline ends. The length of the CDR3 is 15 residues. Germline V lookup: CDR1 MDHEN, CDR2 SYDVKM. DNA of the CDR3: TGTGCCAGCAGTTTATCAGGGCGGCGGACCGGGGAGCTGTTTTTT. Residues: CASSLSGRRTGELFF. The full variable domain, with the rest looked up from reference TRBV28 and TRBJ2-2, is DVKVTQSSRYLVKRTGEKVFLECVQDMDHENMFWYRQDPGLGLRLIYFSYDVKMKEKGDIPEGYSVSREKKERFSLILESASTNQTSMYLCASSLSGRRTGELFFGEGSRLTVL.

The J gene is TRBJ2-3, the V gene TRBV27, with D unresolved. The CDR3 extends over 14 amino acids. Germline values: CDR1 MNHEY, CDR2 SMNVEV (reference sequence). Deletions cut 5 bases from V and 2 bases from J, with 11 bases between. CDR3: CASSPQNPTDTQYF. CDR3 DNA: TGTGCCAGCAGTCCACAGAACCCCACAGATACGCAGTATTTT.

The V and J genes are TRBV2 and TRBJ2-7, with D perhaps TRBD2 (6 bases). The V gene's germline CDR1 is SNHLY and CDR2 FYNNEI. This CDR3 is built from 12 residues. Trimming took off 8 bases at V and 3 bases at J, with 11 bases between the two ends. This CDR3 is CASGGILYEQYF. The CDR3 bases are TGTGCCAGCGGCGGGATCCTCTACGAGCAGTACTTC.

The chain uses TRBV4-1 and TRBJ2-1; 9 bases align to TRBD2. This CDR3 is 15 amino acids long. Germline loops: CDR1 MGHRA, CDR2 YSYEKL. V was clipped by 3 bases and J by 2 bases; unmatched bases: 2. The CDR3 DNA sequence: TGCGCCAGCAGCCAGCTAGCGGGAACCTACAATGAGCAGTTCTTC. Protein sequence: CASSQLAGTYNEQFF.

This clone has a handful of counts. The chain recombines TRBV7-9 with TRBJ2-2; 8 bases line up with TRBD2. Germline values: CDR1 SEHNR, CDR2 FQNEAQ (reference sequence). V shed 3 bases, J shed 9 bases, and the junction held 15 bases outside the gene matches. The CDR3 loop spans 17 amino acids. CDR3 region: CASSLGGTSGERWELFF. CDR3 in DNA: TGTGCCAGCAGCTTGGGTGGAACTAGCGGTGAGAGGTGGGAGCTGTTTTTT.

CDR3: CASSWTGFNYEQYF. DNA of the CDR3: TGTGCCAGCAGCTGGACAGGGTTCAACTACGAGCAGTACTTC. The genes are TRBV28 and TRBJ2-7; 8 bases fit TRBD1. The V and J ends lost 6 bases and 3 bases, in that order; junction bases with no gene match: 7. The CDR3 consists of 14 residues. CDR1 and CDR2 (germline): MDHEN, SYDVKM.

The chain employs TRBV6-1 and TRBJ2-7, with 10 bases aligning to TRBD1. With V trimmed by 9 bases and J by 2 bases, 4 bases remained unmatched. Germline loops: CDR1 MNHNS, CDR2 SASEGT. This CDR3 is 13 amino acids long. CDR3 in DNA: TGTGCCAGTAGGGACAGGGGAACCTACGAGCAGTACTTC. This sequence encodes CASRDRGTYEQYF.

This clone showed up just once. The rearrangement joins TRBV27 to TRBJ1-5; 8 bases fit TRBD1. Germline CDR1 reads MNHEY; CDR2 reads SMNVEV (reference sequence). The CDR3 is made up of 16 amino acids. V lost 5 bases to trimming and J lost 2 bases; unmatched junction nucleotides: 8. CDR3 protein: CASSPMTGVGNQPQHF. The CDR3 region has the DNA TGTGCCAGCAGTCCCATGACAGGGGTTGGCAATCAGCCCCAGCATTTT.

This clone turned up a few times. The chain carries TRBV15 and TRBJ2-4, with 9 bases lining up with TRBD1. Germline V gives CDR1 LNHNV, CDR2 YYDKDF (reference sequence). The CDR3 spans 15 residues. Trimming cost V 0 bases and J 6 bases; bases outside gene matches: 3. The CDR3 DNA sequence: TGTGCCACCAGCAGAGATCGGGACAGGGCAAACATTCAGTACTTC. Translation: CATSRDRDRANIQYF.

The V and J genes are TRBV28 and TRBJ2-1; TRBD1 is a possible D gene (6 bases). The CDR3 runs 14 residues. Germline loops: CDR1 MDHEN, CDR2 SYDVKM. Trimming pared 8 bases from V and 2 bases from J, leaving 13 bases between. The CDR3 loop is CASSWQGTYNEQFF. CDR3 DNA sequence: TGTGCCAGCTCATGGCAGGGGACCTACAATGAGCAGTTCTTC.

The CDR3 is CASSFTSGGDTQYF. CDR3 nucleotides: TGTGCCAGCAGTTTTACTAGCGGGGGAGATACGCAGTATTTT. This sequence joins TRBV28 and TRBJ2-3, with TRBD2 matching 11 bases. Germline lookup yields CDR1 MDHEN and CDR2 SYDVKM. The length of the CDR3 is 14 residues. V dropped 3 bases and J dropped 5; count of bases not matched to a gene: 1.

This clone was seen just once. This rearrangement joins TRBV6-5 to TRBJ2-2; D gene uncertain. With 0 bases removed from V and 2 bases from J, the gap between germline ends came to 10 bases. The CDR3 has 16 amino acids. Germline CDR1 reads MNHEY; CDR2 reads SVGAGI. DNA of the CDR3: TGTGCCAGCAGTTACTCGAGCTACGGTAACACCGGGGAGCTGTTTTTT. Protein: CASSYSSYGNTGELFF.

This sequence joins TRBV19 and TRBJ2-4; TRBD1 matches 10 bases. Germline values: CDR1 LNHDA, CDR2 SQIVND (reference sequence). The junction had 8 bases not matched to a gene; V was cut back by 2 bases and J by 10 bases. This CDR3 has 15 residues. CDR3 region: CASSIRGTGDRIQYF. Written as DNA, the CDR3 is TGTGCCAGTAGTATAAGGGGGACAGGGGACAGGATTCAGTACTTC.

The chain recombines TRBV6-5 with TRBJ1-5; 8 positions match TRBD1. Germline V CDR1 and CDR2: MNHEY, SVGAGI. Unmatched junction bases numbered 4, after V lost 2 bases and J lost 7 bases. The CDR3 sequence is 14 residues long. The CDR3 DNA reads TGTGCCAGCAGTTACGACAGGGGAGGACAGCCCCAGCATTTT. Its translation is CASSYDRGGQPQHF.